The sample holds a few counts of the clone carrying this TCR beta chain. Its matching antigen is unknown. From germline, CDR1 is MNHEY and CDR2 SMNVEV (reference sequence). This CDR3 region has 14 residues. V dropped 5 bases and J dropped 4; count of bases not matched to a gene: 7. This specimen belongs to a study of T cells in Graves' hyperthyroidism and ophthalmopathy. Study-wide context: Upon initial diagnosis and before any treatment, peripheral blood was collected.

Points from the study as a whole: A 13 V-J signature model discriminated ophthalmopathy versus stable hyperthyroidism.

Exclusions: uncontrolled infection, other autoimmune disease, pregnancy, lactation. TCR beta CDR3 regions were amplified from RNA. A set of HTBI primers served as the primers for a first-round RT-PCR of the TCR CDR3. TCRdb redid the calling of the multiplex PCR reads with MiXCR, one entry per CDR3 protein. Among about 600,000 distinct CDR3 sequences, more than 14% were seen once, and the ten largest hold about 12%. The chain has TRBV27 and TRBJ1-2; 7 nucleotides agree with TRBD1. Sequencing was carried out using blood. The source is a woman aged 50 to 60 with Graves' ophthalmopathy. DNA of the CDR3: TGTGCCAGCAGTCTACGACAGGGAATCTATGGCTACACCTTC. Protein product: CASSLRQGIYGYTF.